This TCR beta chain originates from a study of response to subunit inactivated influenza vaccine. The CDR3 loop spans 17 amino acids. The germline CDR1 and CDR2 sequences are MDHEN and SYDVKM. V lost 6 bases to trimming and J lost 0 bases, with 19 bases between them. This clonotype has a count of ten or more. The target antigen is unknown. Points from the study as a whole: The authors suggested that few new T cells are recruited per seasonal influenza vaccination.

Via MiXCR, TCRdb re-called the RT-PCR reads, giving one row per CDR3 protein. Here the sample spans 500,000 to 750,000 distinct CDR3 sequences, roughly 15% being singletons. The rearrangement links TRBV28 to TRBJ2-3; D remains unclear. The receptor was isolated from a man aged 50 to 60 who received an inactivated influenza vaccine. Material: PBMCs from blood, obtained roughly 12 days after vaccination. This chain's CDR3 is CASRRPLVTGSTDTQYF. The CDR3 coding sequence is TGTGCCAGCAGACGACCCTTGGTTACCGGAAGCACAGATACGCAGTATTTT.